This entry is about one TCR beta chain. This CDR3 comprises 14 residues. Germline CDR1 reads SGHNT; CDR2 reads YYREEE (reference sequence). Trimming took 2 bases from V and 7 from J; bases not matched to a gene: 7. The sample originates from a study of blood T cell repertoires in COVID-19. The method was immunoSEQ multiplex PCR; TCRdb's version includes in-frame clones alone and lacks a portion of them. The repertoire holds tens of thousands of clones, with 80% to 90% as singletons. Sequences were obtained from peripheral blood. The genes are TRBV5-4 and TRBJ1-1, with 8 positions matching TRBD1. The sequence derives from a woman aged 55-69 years with COVID-19, enrolled during active disease. The CDR3 is CASSFPGGYGEAFF. The CDR3 DNA follows: TGTGCCAGCAGCTTCCCAGGGGGCTATGGTGAAGCTTTCTTT.